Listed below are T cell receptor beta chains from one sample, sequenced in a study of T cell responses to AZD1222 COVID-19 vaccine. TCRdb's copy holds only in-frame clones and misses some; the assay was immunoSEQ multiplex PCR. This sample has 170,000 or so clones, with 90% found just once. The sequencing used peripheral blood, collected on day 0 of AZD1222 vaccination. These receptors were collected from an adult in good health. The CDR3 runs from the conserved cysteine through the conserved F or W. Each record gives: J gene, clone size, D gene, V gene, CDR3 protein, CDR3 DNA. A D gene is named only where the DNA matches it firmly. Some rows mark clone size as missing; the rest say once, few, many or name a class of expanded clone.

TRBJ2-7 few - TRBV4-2 CASSQVMGYEQYF TGTGCCAGCAGCCAAGTCATGGGGTACGAGCAGTACTTC
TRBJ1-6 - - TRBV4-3 CASSQEGGVPLHF TGCGCCAGCAGTCAAGAGGGAGGGGTACCCCTCCACTTT
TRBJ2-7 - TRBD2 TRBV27 CASSWGLAGGLSYEQYF TGTGCCAGCAGTTGGGGACTAGCGGGGGGCCTCTCCTACGAGCAGTACTTC
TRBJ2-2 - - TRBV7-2 CASSSLYGAGELFF TGTGCCAGCAGCTCCCTGTACGGGGCCGGGGAGCTGTTTTTT
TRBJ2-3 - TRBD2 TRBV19 CASSRTLAGSTDTQYF TGTGCCAGTAGTAGAACACTAGCGGGGAGCACAGATACGCAGTATTTT
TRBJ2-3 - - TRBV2 CASSVGSGTDTQYF TGTGCCAGCAGTGTGGGTAGCGGCACAGATACGCAGTATTTT
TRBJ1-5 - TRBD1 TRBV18 CASSPDRGPQPQHF TGTGCCAGCTCACCTGACAGGGGGCCTCAGCCCCAGCATTTT
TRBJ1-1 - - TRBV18 CASSPSPTNTEAFF TGTGCCAGCTCACCGTCCCCGACGAACACTGAAGCTTTCTTT
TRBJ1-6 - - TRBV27 CASSFGTFDSPLHF TGTGCCAGCAGTTTTGGGACATTCGATTCACCCCTCCACTTT
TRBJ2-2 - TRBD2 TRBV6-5 CASGTSTTGELFF TGTGCCTCCGGGACTAGCACCACCGGGGAGCTGTTTTTT
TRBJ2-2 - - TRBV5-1 CASSSLNTGELFF TGCGCCAGCAGCTCGTTGAACACCGGGGAGCTGTTTTTT
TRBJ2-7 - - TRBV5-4 CASSFGENEQYF TGTGCCAGCAGCTTCGGGGAGAACGAGCAGTACTTC
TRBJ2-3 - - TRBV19 CASSLMPGTDTQYF TGTGCCAGTAGCCTTATGCCCGGCACAGATACGCAGTATTTT
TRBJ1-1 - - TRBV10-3 CAISEMEWRGEGMNTEAFF TGTGCCATCAGTGAAATGGAATGGCGTGGGGAAGGTATGAACACTGAAGCTTTCTTT
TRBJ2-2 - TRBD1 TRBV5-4 CASSHGTANTGELFF TGTGCCAGCAGCCACGGGACAGCGAACACCGGGGAGCTGTTTTTT
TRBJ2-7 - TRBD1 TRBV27 CASSPHRGYEQYF TGTGCCAGCAGTCCCCACAGGGGTTACGAGCAGTACTTC
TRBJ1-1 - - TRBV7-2 CASSSGLNTEAFF TGTGCCAGCAGCTCAGGGCTGAACACTGAAGCTTTCTTT
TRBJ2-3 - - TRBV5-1 CASSSNQATTDTQYF TGCGCCAGCAGCTCCAATCAGGCTACGACAGATACGCAGTATTTT
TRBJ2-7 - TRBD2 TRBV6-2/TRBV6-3 CASSYESGTKRYEQYF TGTGCCAGCAGTTACGAGTCCGGGACTAAACGCTACGAGCAGTACTTC
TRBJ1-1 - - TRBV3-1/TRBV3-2 CASSQVQGTTEAFF TGTGCCAGCAGCCAAGTTCAGGGGACAACTGAAGCTTTCTTT
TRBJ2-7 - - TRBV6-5 CASSYPGAAYEQYF TGTGCCAGCAGTTACCCGGGGGCCGCCTACGAGCAGTACTTC
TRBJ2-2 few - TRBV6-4 CASSDKNTGELFF TGTGCCAGCAGTGACAAAAACACCGGGGAGCTGTTTTTT
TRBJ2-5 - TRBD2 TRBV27 CASSLSGLAGIRETQYF TGTGCCAGCAGTTTATCCGGACTAGCGGGGATCAGAGAGACCCAGTACTTC
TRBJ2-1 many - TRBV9 CASSVDLGSSYNEQFF TGTGCCAGCAGCGTAGATCTGGGCAGCTCCTACAATGAGCAGTTCTTC
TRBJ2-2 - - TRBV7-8 CASSLVGRGVNTGELFF TGTGCCAGCAGCTTAGTGGGCAGGGGCGTGAACACCGGGGAGCTGTTTTTT
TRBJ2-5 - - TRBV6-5 CASSYKLVGGTQYF TGTGCCAGCAGTTACAAGTTGGTGGGCGGGACCCAGTACTTC
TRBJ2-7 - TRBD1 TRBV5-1 CASSFPGQAYEQYF TGCGCCAGCAGCTTTCCGGGACAGGCCTACGAGCAGTACTTC
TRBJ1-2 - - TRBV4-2 CASSQDLGGYTF TGTGCCAGCAGCCAAGATTTAGGTGGCTACACCTTC
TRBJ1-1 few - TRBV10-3 CAIKGGPATEAFF TGTGCCATCAAGGGGGGTCCGGCCACTGAAGCTTTCTTT
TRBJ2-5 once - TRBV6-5 CASRGNPQETQYF TGTGCCAGCAGGGGGAACCCTCAAGAGACCCAGTACTTC
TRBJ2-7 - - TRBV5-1 CASSPVSSYEQYF TGCGCCAGCAGCCCCGTAAGCTCCTACGAGCAGTACTTC
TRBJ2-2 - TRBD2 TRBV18 CASSLGLAGFTGELFF TGTGCCAGCTCACTGGGACTAGCGGGGTTCACCGGGGAGCTGTTTTTT
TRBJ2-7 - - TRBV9 CASSVSHLEDEQYF TGTGCCAGCAGCGTAAGTCATTTGGAGGACGAGCAGTACTTC
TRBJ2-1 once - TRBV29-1 CSVVRLGVNEQFF TGCAGCGTTGTCAGGCTAGGAGTCAATGAGCAGTTCTTC
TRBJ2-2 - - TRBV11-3 CASSPGSSRDETNTGELFF TGTGCCAGCAGCCCCGGCTCCTCTCGGGACGAAACGAACACCGGGGAGCTGTTTTTT
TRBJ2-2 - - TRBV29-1 CSVGVQGGANTGELFF TGCAGCGTTGGCGTCCAAGGAGGGGCGAACACCGGGGAGCTGTTTTTT
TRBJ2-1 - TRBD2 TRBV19 CATNLGGAVNEQFF TGTGCCACCAACCTCGGGGGGGCCGTTAATGAGCAGTTCTTC
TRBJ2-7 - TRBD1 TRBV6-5 CASSWGQGGYEQYF TGTGCCAGCAGTTGGGGACAGGGGGGGTACGAGCAGTACTTC
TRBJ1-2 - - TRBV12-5 CASGLPNTDGYTF TGTGCTAGTGGTTTGCCCAACACTGATGGCTACACCTTC
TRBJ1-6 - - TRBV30 CAWSGGGDSPLHF TGTGCCTGGAGCGGAGGGGGGGATTCACCCCTCCACTTT
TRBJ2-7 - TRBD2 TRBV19 CASSISSGGHSSYEQYF TGTGCCAGTAGTATTAGTAGCGGGGGCCATTCCTCCTACGAGCAGTACTTC
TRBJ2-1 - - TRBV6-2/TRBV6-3 CASSSVTYNEQFF TGTGCCAGCAGTTCAGTAACCTACAATGAGCAGTTCTTC
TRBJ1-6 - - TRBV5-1 CASSLDGQGSPLHF TGCGCCAGCAGCTTGGACGGGCAGGGTTCACCCCTCCACTTT
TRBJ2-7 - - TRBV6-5 CASSYSDSPGTYEQYF TGTGCCAGCAGTTACTCGGACTCCCCTGGAACCTACGAGCAGTACTTC
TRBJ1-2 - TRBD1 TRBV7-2 CASTPRRDSGYTF TGTGCCAGCACCCCACGCAGGGACAGTGGCTACACCTTC
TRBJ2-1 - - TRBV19 CASSMGSFNEQFF TGTGCCAGTAGTATGGGCTCGTTCAATGAGCAGTTCTTC
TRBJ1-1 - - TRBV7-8 CASSLAFKNTEAFF TGTGCCAGCAGCTTAGCGTTTAAGAACACTGAAGCTTTCTTT
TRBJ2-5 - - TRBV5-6 CASSLPSRIETQYF TGTGCCAGCAGCTTGCCGTCTAGGATAGAGACCCAGTACTTC
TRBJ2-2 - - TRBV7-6 CASRSSNDGTGELFF TGTGCCAGCAGGAGCTCGAACGATGGCACCGGGGAGCTGTTTTTT
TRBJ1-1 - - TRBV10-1 CASSEGGGNTEAFF TGCGCCAGCAGTGAAGGAGGAGGGAACACTGAAGCTTTCTTT
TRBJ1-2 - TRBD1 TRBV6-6 CASSPGTEGGYTF TGTGCCAGCAGTCCCGGGACAGAGGGTGGCTACACCTTC
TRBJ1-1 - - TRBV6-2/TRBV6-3 CASSSLHGASEAFF TGTGCCAGCAGTTCTTTACATGGGGCGTCCGAAGCTTTCTTT
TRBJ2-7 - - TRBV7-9 CASSLAGSPSYEQYF TGTGCCAGCAGCTTAGCAGGTTCGCCCTCCTACGAGCAGTACTTC
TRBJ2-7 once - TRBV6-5 CASSTRDSSYEQYF TGTGCCAGCAGTACGCGGGACAGCTCCTACGAGCAGTACTTC